A selection of T cell receptor beta chains follows, all from one sample in a study of cytomegalovirus exposure and HLA in healthy donors. The table came from immunoSEQ multiplex PCR; TCRdb's copy has only in-frame clones and leaves some out. This repertoire shows about 170,000 clones, around 80% found once; its top ten account for 2.3%. The sequenced sample was PBMCs. Receptor source: a male donor in good health and CMV-seronegative. The CDR3 runs from the conserved cysteine through the conserved F or W. Each record gives: D gene, clone size, V gene, J gene, CDR3 protein, CDR3 DNA. A D gene is named only where the DNA matches it firmly. Clone size appears in some rows only: once, few, many, or a class for an expanded clone.

D gene: -; clone size: -; V gene: TRBV25-1; J gene: TRBJ1-2; CDR3 protein: CASSPHMGQGNYGYTF; CDR3 DNA: TGTGCCAGCAGCCCACACATGGGCCAGGGCAACTATGGCTACACCTTC
D gene: TRBD1; clone size: -; V gene: TRBV5-4; J gene: TRBJ2-1; CDR3 protein: CASSRYRTGDDEQFF; CDR3 DNA: TGTGCCAGCAGCCGCTATAGGACAGGGGACGATGAGCAGTTCTTC
D gene: -; clone size: -; V gene: TRBV6-1; J gene: TRBJ1-5; CDR3 protein: CASSAGRGGNQPQHF; CDR3 DNA: TGTGCCAGCAGTGCGGGCAGGGGTGGCAATCAGCCCCAGCATTTT
D gene: TRBD1; clone size: -; V gene: TRBV18; J gene: TRBJ1-5; CDR3 protein: CASSPGTGNQPQHF; CDR3 DNA: TGTGCCAGCTCCCCCGGGACAGGAAATCAGCCCCAGCATTTT
D gene: -; clone size: -; V gene: TRBV7-2; J gene: TRBJ1-1; CDR3 protein: CASSSGRGRMNTEAFF; CDR3 DNA: TGTGCCAGCAGCTCCGGTCGAGGGCGCATGAACACTGAAGCTTTCTTT
D gene: -; clone size: -; V gene: TRBV14; J gene: TRBJ1-1; CDR3 protein: CASSQDHGEAFF; CDR3 DNA: TGTGCCAGCAGCCAAGATCACGGTGAAGCTTTCTTT
D gene: -; clone size: few; V gene: TRBV30; J gene: TRBJ1-2; CDR3 protein: CAWSREAGVGYTF; CDR3 DNA: TGTGCCTGGAGTCGGGAGGCAGGGGTTGGCTACACCTTC
D gene: -; clone size: -; V gene: TRBV7-8; J gene: TRBJ2-5; CDR3 protein: CASSLGGPRPQYF; CDR3 DNA: TGTGCCAGCAGCTTAGGGGGCCCACGGCCCCAGTACTTC
D gene: TRBD2; clone size: -; V gene: TRBV6-1; J gene: TRBJ2-3; CDR3 protein: CASSPLAGATDTQYF; CDR3 DNA: TGTGCCAGCAGTCCACTAGCGGGGGCCACAGATACGCAGTATTTT
D gene: -; clone size: -; V gene: TRBV9; J gene: TRBJ2-3; CDR3 protein: CASSVGAGSTDTQYF; CDR3 DNA: TGTGCCAGCAGCGTAGGAGCAGGAAGCACAGATACGCAGTATTTT
D gene: -; clone size: once; V gene: TRBV10-3; J gene: TRBJ1-4; CDR3 protein: CAISESMTVGNEKLFF; CDR3 DNA: TGTGCCATCAGTGAGTCGATGACAGTAGGGAATGAAAAACTGTTTTTT
D gene: TRBD1; clone size: -; V gene: TRBV2; J gene: TRBJ1-1; CDR3 protein: CATRTGNTEAFF; CDR3 DNA: TGTGCCACCCGGACAGGGAACACTGAAGCTTTCTTT
D gene: -; clone size: -; V gene: TRBV7-2; J gene: TRBJ1-5; CDR3 protein: CASSSRQNQPQHF; CDR3 DNA: TGTGCCAGCAGCTCGCGACAGAATCAGCCCCAGCATTTT
D gene: TRBD1; clone size: -; V gene: TRBV4-1; J gene: TRBJ2-7; CDR3 protein: CASSQDWVPGGGNSYEQYF; CDR3 DNA: TGCGCCAGCAGCCAAGATTGGGTCCCAGGGGGCGGCAATTCCTACGAGCAGTACTTC
D gene: TRBD1; clone size: -; V gene: TRBV27; J gene: TRBJ1-5; CDR3 protein: CASRPTGFGNQPQHF; CDR3 DNA: TGTGCCAGCAGACCGACAGGGTTCGGCAATCAGCCCCAGCATTTT
D gene: TRBD2; clone size: -; V gene: TRBV6-4; J gene: TRBJ2-3; CDR3 protein: CASSEGSGGSRLDTQYF; CDR3 DNA: TGTGCCAGCAGTGAGGGTAGCGGGGGATCTCGATTGGATACGCAGTATTTT
D gene: TRBD1; clone size: -; V gene: TRBV4-1; J gene: TRBJ2-2; CDR3 protein: CASSQVVRRRQGDTGELFF; CDR3 DNA: TGCGCCAGCAGCCAAGTTGTGCGTCGGAGGCAGGGGGACACCGGGGAGCTGTTTTTT
D gene: -; clone size: -; V gene: TRBV29-1; J gene: TRBJ1-1; CDR3 protein: CSVEDWAGAVMNTEAFF; CDR3 DNA: TGCAGCGTTGAAGATTGGGCTGGGGCCGTCATGAACACTGAAGCTTTCTTT
D gene: -; clone size: -; V gene: TRBV6-6; J gene: TRBJ1-2; CDR3 protein: CASSYDPGSRGYTF; CDR3 DNA: TGTGCCAGCAGTTACGATCCAGGGTCGCGGGGCTACACCTTC
D gene: TRBD2; clone size: -; V gene: TRBV19; J gene: TRBJ2-7; CDR3 protein: CASSIRAGVGYEQYF; CDR3 DNA: TGTGCCAGTAGTATCCGCGCGGGGGTCGGCTACGAGCAGTACTTC
D gene: -; clone size: -; V gene: TRBV18; J gene: TRBJ1-1; CDR3 protein: CASSRNGENTEAFF; CDR3 DNA: TGTGCCAGCTCGCGTAACGGGGAGAACACTGAAGCTTTCTTT
D gene: TRBD1; clone size: once; V gene: TRBV30; J gene: TRBJ2-7; CDR3 protein: CAVAGTGDTEQYF; CDR3 DNA: TGTGCTGTAGCCGGGACAGGGGATACCGAGCAGTACTTC
D gene: -; clone size: once; V gene: TRBV6-7; J gene: TRBJ1-1; CDR3 protein: CASRHRAGTEAFF; CDR3 DNA: TGTGCCAGCAGGCACCGGGCGGGGACTGAAGCTTTCTTT
D gene: TRBD1; clone size: -; V gene: TRBV5-1; J gene: TRBJ1-1; CDR3 protein: CASSSYPTGGFRSTEAFF; CDR3 DNA: TGCGCCAGCAGTTCATATCCGACAGGGGGCTTTCGGAGCACTGAAGCTTTCTTT
D gene: TRBD1; clone size: -; V gene: TRBV6-6; J gene: TRBJ2-7; CDR3 protein: CASSAPDRFSYEQYF; CDR3 DNA: TGTGCCAGCAGTGCCCCGGACAGGTTCTCCTACGAGCAGTACTTC
D gene: -; clone size: few; V gene: TRBV4-3; J gene: TRBJ1-6; CDR3 protein: CASSWGTSNDSPLHF; CDR3 DNA: TGCGCCAGCAGTTGGGGGACATCAAACGACTCGCCCCTCCACTTT
D gene: TRBD2; clone size: -; V gene: TRBV4-2; J gene: TRBJ2-5; CDR3 protein: CASSGGVGGETQYF; CDR3 DNA: TGTGCCAGCAGCGGAGGGGTCGGGGGGGAGACCCAGTACTTC
D gene: -; clone size: -; V gene: TRBV5-8; J gene: TRBJ1-1; CDR3 protein: CASSSFLMQATEAFF; CDR3 DNA: TGTGCCAGCAGCTCCTTCCTGATGCAGGCAACTGAAGCTTTCTTT
D gene: -; clone size: once; V gene: TRBV5-1; J gene: TRBJ1-1; CDR3 protein: CASSVGPPGTEAFF; CDR3 DNA: TGCGCCAGCAGCGTGGGACCGCCGGGGACTGAAGCTTTCTTT
D gene: -; clone size: -; V gene: TRBV6-1; J gene: TRBJ1-2; CDR3 protein: CASRDTVWSGYTF; CDR3 DNA: TGTGCCAGCAGGGACACCGTTTGGTCGGGCTACACCTTC
D gene: -; clone size: -; V gene: TRBV7-9; J gene: TRBJ1-5; CDR3 protein: CASSPTGRVANQPQHF; CDR3 DNA: TGTGCCAGCAGCCCCACAGGGAGGGTAGCCAATCAGCCCCAGCATTTT
D gene: TRBD1; clone size: -; V gene: TRBV29-1; J gene: TRBJ2-3; CDR3 protein: CSVPDRGSTDTQYF; CDR3 DNA: TGCAGCGTTCCGGACAGGGGGAGCACAGATACGCAGTATTTT